Each of the 28 T cell receptor beta chains below was sequenced from the same sample in a study of neurological immune-mediated disorders. TCRdb redid the calling of the 5' RACE reads with MiXCR, one entry per CDR3 protein. The sample consists of roughly 80,000 distinct CDR3 sequences, 5.5% to 6.5% of them appearing once. As for time point: longitudinal time-point 2. The sequenced material came from PBMCs. The source is an older woman with multiple sclerosis.

This clonotype was found many times. The V call is TRBV7-2, the J call TRBJ1-1; 7 positions agree with TRBD1. Germline CDR1 SGHTA, CDR2 FQGNSA. V lost 4 bases to trimming and J lost 6 bases; unmatched junction nucleotides: 8. The CDR3 extends over 14 amino acids. CDR3 sequence reads: CASSSPGGISEAFF. The DNA of the CDR3 is TGTGCCAGCAGCTCCCCAGGGGGGATCTCTGAAGCTTTCTTT.

The chain couples TRBV7-2 to TRBJ2-2; TRBD1 aligns across 8 bases. Germline assignment: CDR1 SGHTA and CDR2 FQGNSA. V gave up 1 base and J gave up 6 bases; unmatched junction bases: 4. The CDR3 extends over 15 amino acids. The CDR3 reads CASSLVTGGAGELFF. The CDR3 region has the DNA TGTGCCAGCAGCTTAGTTACAGGGGGAGCCGGGGAGCTGTTTTTT.

This clonotype was counted ten times or more. The J gene is TRBJ1-1, the V gene TRBV9; 9 bases are shared with TRBD1. The V gene's germline CDR1 is SGDLS and CDR2 YYNGEE. V lost 4 bases to trimming and J lost 1 base; unmatched junction nucleotides: 2. This CDR3 spans 14 amino acids. CDR3 in amino acids: CASSPTGGNTEAFF. The CDR3 region has the DNA TGTGCCAGCAGCCCGACAGGGGGGAACACTGAAGCTTTCTTT. The full variable domain, completed using reference TRBV9 and TRBJ1-1, is DSGVTQTPKHLITATGQRVTLRCSPRSGDLSVYWYQQSLDQGLQFLIQYYNGEERAKGNILERFSAQQFPDLHSELNLSSLELGDSALYFCASSPTGGNTEAFFGQGTRLTVV.

Ten or more counts support this clonotype. CDR3 sequence: CSASNRGRYEQYF. The CDR3 DNA sequence: TGCAGTGCGAGCAACAGGGGGCGGTACGAGCAGTACTTC. The gene calls are TRBV20-1 and TRBJ2-7; 9 bases match TRBD1. V dropped 6 bases and J dropped 4; count of bases not matched to a gene: 7. Germline V lookup: CDR1 DFQATT, CDR2 SNEGSKA (reference sequence). The CDR3 is made up of 13 amino acids.

This clonotype was counted a few times. Being one base from a much bigger clone, this may be a read error. The chain carries TRBV4-1 and TRBJ2-3; D could derive from TRBD1 or TRBD2 (6 bases each). The length of the CDR3 is 13 residues. V shed 1 base and J shed 15 bases, with 17 bases lying between them. Germline CDR1 and CDR2: MGHRA and YSYEKL. The chain's CDR3 is CASSQARGKGDYF. The CDR3 bases are TGCGCCAGCAGCCAAGCCCGGGGGAAGGGGGACTATTTT.

This clonotype was seen repeatedly, ten times or more. The CDR3 protein is CASTLAGGANEQFF. The CDR3 DNA sequence: TGCGCCAGCACGCTGGCGGGGGGGGCGAATGAGCAGTTCTTC. The chain uses TRBV4-1 and TRBJ2-1; TRBD2 aligns across 9 bases. Losses at the gene ends were 7 bases for V and 7 bases for J; bases not matched to a gene: 8. This CDR3 has 14 residues. CDR1 is MGHRA and CDR2 is YSYEKL in the germline V gene.

V usage is TRBV11-2 and J usage is TRBJ1-1; 9 bases match TRBD1. The V gene end was trimmed by 7 bases and the J gene end by 10 bases; junction bases not matched to a gene: 13. Germline CDR1 is SGHAT and CDR2 is FQNNGV. This CDR3 region has 14 residues. In nucleotides, the CDR3 is TGTGCCAGCACCATAATTCCCTCGGACAGGGGAGCTTTCTTT. Translated, it gives CASTIIPSDRGAFF. Full variable domain (remainder filled in from reference TRBV11-2 and TRBJ1-1): EAGVAQSPRYKIIEKRQSVAFWCNPISGHATLYWYQQILGQGPKLLIQFQNNGVVDDSQLPKDRFSAERLKGVDSTLKIQPAKLEDSAVYLCASTIIPSDRGAFFGQGTRLTVV.

The table lists this clonotype with many counts. The chain employs TRBV15 and TRBJ2-1, with D tentatively TRBD2 (6 bases). This CDR3 has 14 residues. The germline CDR1 and CDR2 sequences are LNHNV and YYDKDF (reference sequence). V lost 1 base and J 3 bases, leaving 7 bases between the germline ends. CDR3 protein: CATSRVEGYNEQFF. For the CDR3, the DNA is TGTGCCACCAGCAGAGTGGAGGGCTACAATGAGCAGTTCTTC.

There are many counts of this clonotype. V gene TRBV20-1 combines with J gene TRBJ1-5; no firm D call. Trimming shortened V by 6 bases and J by 2 bases, and 11 bases separated the two germline ends. This CDR3 contains 13 residues. The V gene's germline CDR1 is DFQATT and CDR2 SNEGSKA (reference sequence). The CDR3 DNA is TGCAGTGCGGGTGCCAGTCGCAATCAGCCCCAGCATTTT. This sequence encodes CSAGASRNQPQHF.

The sample holds many counts of this clonotype. The chain couples TRBV20-1 to TRBJ2-7; no definite D call. Trimming pared 3 bases from V and 5 bases from J, leaving 11 bases between. This CDR3 is 12 amino acids long. Germline CDR1 DFQATT, CDR2 SNEGSKA (reference sequence). CDR3 nucleotides: TGCAGTGCTAGCAATCTTAGAAACGAGCAGTACTTC. Encoded protein: CSASNLRNEQYF.

This clonotype has a count of ten or more. This chain uses TRBV6-6 with TRBJ1-1; D is uncertain. Trimming took 5 bases from V and 0 from J, leaving 19 bases between them. The CDR3 totals 17 residues. Per germline, CDR1 MNHNY and CDR2 SVGAGI (reference sequence). Here the CDR3 DNA reads TGTGCCAGCAGTCCTCGGGCAGGTATGGTTGTGAACACTGAAGCTTTCTTT. The encoded protein is CASSPRAGMVVNTEAFF.

The table lists this clonotype with many counts. The rearrangement joins TRBV4-1 to TRBJ2-5; tentatively, D is TRBD1 or TRBD2 (6 bases each). Germline V CDR1 and CDR2: MGHRA, YSYEKL. The CDR3 sequence is 16 residues long. V was trimmed by 0 bases and J by 2 bases, leaving 13 bases between them. The CDR3 DNA sequence: TGCGCCAGCAGCCAAGATGATGGAGGGGGGCAAGAGACCCAGTACTTC. The encoded protein is CASSQDDGGGQETQYF.

This clonotype came up many times. The V and J genes are TRBV5-1 and TRBJ2-1; possible D gene TRBD2, 7 bases. Germline-derived CDR1 and CDR2 are SGHRS and YFSETQ. The germline V and J ends were trimmed by 2 bases and 7 bases, with 19 bases remaining between them. The CDR3 is 16 amino acids. The CDR3 region has the DNA TGCGCCAGCAGCTTATCCTTGGGGGGGGCACAGAATGAGCAGTTCTTC. Amino acid sequence: CASSLSLGGAQNEQFF.

This clonotype came up many times. This rearrangement joins TRBV10-3 to TRBJ2-7, with D hard to call. V lost 6 bases to trimming and J lost 7 bases, with 13 bases between them. This CDR3 has 12 amino acids. Per the germline V gene, CDR1 is ENHRY and CDR2 is SYGVKD. DNA for the CDR3: TGTGCCATCAGGCCCGACATGAAGGAGCAGTACTTC. Amino acid sequence: CAIRPDMKEQYF.

The sample holds many counts of this clonotype. DNA for the CDR3: TGTGCCAGCAGGGGGGAAGGGTCCTCCTATAATTCACCCCTCCACTTT. Translated: CASRGEGSSYNSPLHF. The V call is TRBV3-1, the J call TRBJ1-6; the D gene is possibly TRBD1 (5 bases). The CDR3 sequence is 16 residues long. Trimming took 6 bases from V and 0 from J, leaving 12 bases between them. The germline CDR1 and CDR2 sequences are LGHDT and YNNKEL (reference sequence).

This clonotype was recorded many times. The chain employs TRBV20-1 and TRBJ2-2; 8 bases match TRBD2. Germline V gene lookup returns CDR1 DFQATT and CDR2 SNEGSKA (reference sequence). The CDR3 sequence is 15 residues long. V gave up 3 bases and J gave up 3 bases; unmatched junction bases: 6. The chain's CDR3 is CSASSARGDTGELFF. In DNA form, the CDR3 reads TGCAGTGCTAGTTCGGCGCGGGGGGACACCGGGGAGCTGTTTTTT.

This clonotype was detected ten times or more. This rearrangement joins TRBV20-1 to TRBJ2-3; 7 bases fit TRBD2. The germline V gene encodes CDR1 DFQATT and CDR2 SNEGSKA (reference sequence). V shed 3 bases, J shed 5 bases, and the junction held 5 bases outside the gene matches. The CDR3 totals 13 residues. CDR3 in amino acids: CSASLSGGDTQYF. The DNA for the CDR3 is TGCAGTGCTAGTCTGTCGGGGGGAGATACGCAGTATTTT.

Ten or more counts support this clonotype. This chain joins TRBV5-1 and TRBJ2-3; the D is unclear. Germline V CDR1 and CDR2: SGHRS, YFSETQ. Trimming took off 2 bases at V and 5 bases at J, with 9 bases between the two ends. The CDR3 consists of 13 residues. DNA of the CDR3: TGCGCCAGCAGCTTCTCAACGGAAGATACGCAGTATTTT. Amino acids: CASSFSTEDTQYF.

This clonotype was seen repeatedly, ten times or more. V and J are TRBV11-2 and TRBJ2-3, with D possibly being TRBD1 or TRBD2 (5 bases each). Trimming took 0 bases from V and 4 from J, leaving 11 bases between them. Germline V gene lookup returns CDR1 SGHAT and CDR2 FQNNGV. There are 15 residues in the CDR3. CDR3 DNA sequence: TGTGCCAGCAGCTTAGACCTGGGGGAGTCAGATACGCAGTATTTT. Amino acid sequence: CASSLDLGESDTQYF.

This clonotype was seen at least ten times. This chain joins TRBV7-8 and TRBJ2-1; D possibly uses TRBD1 or TRBD2 (6 bases each). Deletions cut 2 bases from V and 6 bases from J, with 23 bases between. This CDR3 has 18 residues. Germline loops: CDR1 SGHVS, CDR2 FQNEAQ. This CDR3 reads CASSLPGAGGGLVNEQFF. Written as DNA, the CDR3 is TGTGCCAGCAGCTTACCCGGCGCAGGAGGGGGTCTTGTCAATGAGCAGTTCTTC.

This clonotype was counted ten times or more. The chain uses TRBV20-1 and TRBJ2-3, with D perhaps TRBD1 or TRBD2 (5 bases each). Per germline, CDR1 DFQATT and CDR2 SNEGSKA (reference sequence). CDR3 length: 14 amino acids. Between the trimmed V and J ends, which lost 0 bases and 6 bases, there was a span of 13 bases. CDR3 bases: TGCAGTGCTAGAGACAGAGGGGCGGGTGATACGCAGTATTTT. Its translation: CSARDRGAGDTQYF.

This clonotype was detected many times. The CDR3 reads CSARGQGQETQYF. Here the CDR3 DNA reads TGCAGTGCTAGGGGACAGGGACAAGAGACCCAGTACTTC. The V call is TRBV20-1, the J call TRBJ2-5, with TRBD1 matching 9 bases. V gave up 3 bases and J gave up 2 bases; unmatched junction bases: 1. The CDR3 runs to 13 residues. CDR1 is DFQATT and CDR2 is SNEGSKA in the germline V gene (reference sequence).

Concerning this clonotype: Since a much larger clone is just one base distant, this may be a read error. The chain employs TRBV5-1 and TRBJ2-1; the D is unclear. The V gene's germline CDR1 is SGHRS and CDR2 YFSETQ. This CDR3 is built from 15 residues. Between the trimmed V and J ends, which lost 4 bases and 4 bases, there was a span of 15 bases. CDR3 protein: CASSLVTGGYNEQFF. DNA of the CDR3: TGCGCCAGCAGCCTCGTGACGGGTGGATACAATGAGCAGTTCTTC.

In this sample, this clonotype turned up a few times. The chain combines TRBV6-5 with TRBJ2-2, with 7 bases lining up with TRBD2. CDR3 length equals 15 residues. The germline V gene encodes CDR1 MNHEY and CDR2 SVGAGI. V shed 8 bases and J 6 bases; nucleotides not matched to a gene: 12. For the CDR3, the DNA is TGTGCCAGCTCAAGGGGCGGGGGTGCTGCCGGGGAGCTGTTTTTT. Its protein is CASSRGGGAAGELFF.

The table lists this clonotype with many counts. Germline and junction disagree at one end, which may indicate a read error. V usage is TRBV5-1 and J usage is TRBJ1-1, with D uncertain. The CDR3 length is 13 residues. From germline, CDR1 is SGHRS and CDR2 YFSETQ. In nucleotides, the CDR3 is TGTGCTAGCAGCTTAGCGGGGAACACTGAAGCTTTCTTT. It encodes CASSLAGNTEAFF.

This clonotype was detected many times. The chain has TRBV6-5 and TRBJ2-2, with 10 bases fitting TRBD1. After removal of 6 bases from V and 3 bases from J, the junction contained 10 bases not matched to a gene. The germline gives CDR1 MNHEY, CDR2 SVGAGI. CDR3 length: 17 residues. Written as DNA, the CDR3 is TGTGCCAGCAGCGGCCCCGACAGGGGGCGCGACACCGGGGAGCTGTTTTTT. This translates into CASSGPDRGRDTGELFF.

This clonotype has ten or more counts. The genes are TRBV5-1 and TRBJ2-7, with D maybe TRBD1 (6 bases). Trimming stripped 4 bases from V and 6 bases from J, with 17 bases between. CDR1 is SGHRS and CDR2 is YFSETQ in the germline V gene. This CDR3 region has 14 residues. The CDR3, as DNA: TGCGCCAGCAGCCCGTGGACAGCCCCGGGCGAGCAGTACTTC. The encoded protein is CASSPWTAPGEQYF.

This clonotype was detected once. A much larger clone lies a single base off, so this may be a read error. This chain uses TRBV6-6 with TRBJ1-1; D unresolved. The CDR3 sequence is 16 residues long. The germline V gene has CDR1 MNHNY and CDR2 SVGAGI (reference sequence). The ends were cut back, 2 bases at V and 0 bases at J, with 13 bases in the middle. The CDR3 region is CASSYLLGRMNTEAFF. In DNA, the CDR3 is TGTGCCAGCAGTTACCTCTTAGGCAGAATGAACACTGAAGCTTTCTTT.